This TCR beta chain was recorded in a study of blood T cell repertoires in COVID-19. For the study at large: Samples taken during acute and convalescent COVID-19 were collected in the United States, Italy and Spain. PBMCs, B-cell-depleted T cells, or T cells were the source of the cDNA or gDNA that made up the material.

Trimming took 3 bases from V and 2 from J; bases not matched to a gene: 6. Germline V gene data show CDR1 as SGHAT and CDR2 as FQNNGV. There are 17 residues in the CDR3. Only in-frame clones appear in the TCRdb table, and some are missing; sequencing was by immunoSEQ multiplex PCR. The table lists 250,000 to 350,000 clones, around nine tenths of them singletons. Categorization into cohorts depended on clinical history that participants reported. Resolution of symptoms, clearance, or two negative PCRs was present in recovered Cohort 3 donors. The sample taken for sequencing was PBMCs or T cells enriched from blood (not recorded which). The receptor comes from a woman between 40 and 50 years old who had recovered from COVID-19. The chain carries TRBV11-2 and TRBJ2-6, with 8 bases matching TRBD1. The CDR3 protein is CASSLRTGTTGANVLTF. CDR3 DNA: TGTGCCAGCAGCTTGAGGACAGGGACCACTGGGGCCAACGTCCTGACTTTC.